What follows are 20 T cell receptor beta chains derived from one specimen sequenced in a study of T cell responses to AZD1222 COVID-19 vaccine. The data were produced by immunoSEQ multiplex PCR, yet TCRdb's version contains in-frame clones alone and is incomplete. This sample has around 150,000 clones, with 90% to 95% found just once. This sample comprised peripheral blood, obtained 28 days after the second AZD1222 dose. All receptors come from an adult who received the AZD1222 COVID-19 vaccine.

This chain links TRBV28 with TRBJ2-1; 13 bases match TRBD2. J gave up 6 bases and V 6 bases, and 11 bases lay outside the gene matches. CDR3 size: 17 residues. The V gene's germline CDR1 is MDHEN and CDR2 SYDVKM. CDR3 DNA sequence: TGTGCCAGCAGACCGCCTAGACTAGCGGGAGGTGGCAATGAGCAGTTCTTC. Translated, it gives CASRPPRLAGGGNEQFF.

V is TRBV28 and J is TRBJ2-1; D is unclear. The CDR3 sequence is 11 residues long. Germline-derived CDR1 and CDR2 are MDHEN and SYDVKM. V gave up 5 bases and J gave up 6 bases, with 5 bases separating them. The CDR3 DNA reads TGTGCCAGCAGTGTTCTCAATGAGCAGTTCTTC. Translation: CASSVLNEQFF.

CDR3 amino acids: CASSPRDSNYGYTF. The CDR3 DNA reads TGTGCCAGCAGCCCGCGGGACAGTAACTATGGCTACACCTTC. J is TRBJ1-2 and V is TRBV7-6; 7 nucleotides align to TRBD1. Germline loops: CDR1 SGHVS, CDR2 FNYEAQ. Trimming took 5 bases from V and 1 from J; bases not matched to a gene: 4. This CDR3 spans 14 amino acids.

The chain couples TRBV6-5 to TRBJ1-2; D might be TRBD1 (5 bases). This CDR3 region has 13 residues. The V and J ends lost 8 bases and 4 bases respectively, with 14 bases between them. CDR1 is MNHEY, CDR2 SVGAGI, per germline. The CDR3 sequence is CASYWGGSYGYTF. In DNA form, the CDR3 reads TGTGCCAGCTATTGGGGGGGAAGCTATGGCTACACCTTC.

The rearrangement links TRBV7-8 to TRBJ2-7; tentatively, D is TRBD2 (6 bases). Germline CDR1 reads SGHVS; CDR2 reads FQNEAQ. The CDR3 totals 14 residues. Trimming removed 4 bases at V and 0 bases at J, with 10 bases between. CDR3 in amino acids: CASSSGDVSYEQYF. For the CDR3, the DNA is TGTGCCAGCAGCTCGGGGGACGTCTCCTACGAGCAGTACTTC.

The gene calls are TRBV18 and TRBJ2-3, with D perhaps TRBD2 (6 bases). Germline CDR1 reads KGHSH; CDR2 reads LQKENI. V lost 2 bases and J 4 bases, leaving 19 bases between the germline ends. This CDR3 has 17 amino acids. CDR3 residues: CASSPAGGKLGPDTQYF. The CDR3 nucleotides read TGTGCCAGCTCACCAGCTGGGGGGAAATTGGGCCCAGATACGCAGTATTTT.

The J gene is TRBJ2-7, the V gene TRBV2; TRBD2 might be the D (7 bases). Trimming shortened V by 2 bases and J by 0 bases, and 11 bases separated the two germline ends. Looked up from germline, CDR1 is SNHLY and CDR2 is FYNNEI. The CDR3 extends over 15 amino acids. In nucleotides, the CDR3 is TGTGCCAGCAGTGAACTAGCGGACAGCTCCTACGAGCAGTACTTC. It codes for CASSELADSSYEQYF.

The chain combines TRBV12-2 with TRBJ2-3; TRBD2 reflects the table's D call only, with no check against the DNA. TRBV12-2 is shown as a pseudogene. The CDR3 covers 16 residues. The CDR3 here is CASRRLAGDHRDTQYF. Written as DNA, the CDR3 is TGTGCAAGTCGCCGACTAGCGGGGGATCATCGGGATACGCAGTATTTT.

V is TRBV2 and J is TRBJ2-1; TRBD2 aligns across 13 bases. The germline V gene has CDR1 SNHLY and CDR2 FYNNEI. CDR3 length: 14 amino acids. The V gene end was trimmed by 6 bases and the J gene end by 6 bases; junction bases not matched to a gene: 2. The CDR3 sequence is CASSGTSGTNEQFF. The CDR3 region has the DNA TGTGCCAGCAGCGGGACTAGCGGGACCAATGAGCAGTTCTTC.

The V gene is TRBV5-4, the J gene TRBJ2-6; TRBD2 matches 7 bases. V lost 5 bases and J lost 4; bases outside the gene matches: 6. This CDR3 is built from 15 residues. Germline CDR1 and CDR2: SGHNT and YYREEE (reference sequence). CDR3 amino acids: CASRLGGNGANVLTF. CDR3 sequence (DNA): TGTGCCAGCAGGCTGGGGGGGAACGGGGCCAACGTCCTGACTTTC.

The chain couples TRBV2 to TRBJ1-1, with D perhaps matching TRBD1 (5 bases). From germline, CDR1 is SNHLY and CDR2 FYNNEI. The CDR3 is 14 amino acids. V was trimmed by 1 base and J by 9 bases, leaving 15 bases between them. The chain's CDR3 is CASSEGIRRGQAFF. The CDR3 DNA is TGTGCCAGCAGTGAAGGGATCCGGAGGGGACAAGCTTTCTTT.

The CDR3 nucleotides are TGTGCCAGCAGCCCATTGATTGCGGGGACTAATGAAAAACTGTTTTTT. This gives the protein CASSPLIAGTNEKLFF. The gene calls are TRBV5-5 and TRBJ1-4; D unresolved. Germline V lookup: CDR1 SGHKS, CDR2 YYEKEE (reference sequence). This CDR3 region has 16 residues. V lost 4 bases and J lost 2, with 15 bases in between.

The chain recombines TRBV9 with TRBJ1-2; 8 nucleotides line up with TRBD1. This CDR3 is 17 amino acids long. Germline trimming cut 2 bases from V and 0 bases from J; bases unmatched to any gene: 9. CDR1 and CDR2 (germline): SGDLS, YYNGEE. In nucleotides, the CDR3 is TGTGCCAGCAGCGTTGGGGGACAGGTGCTTACTAACTATGGCTACACCTTC. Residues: CASSVGGQVLTNYGYTF.

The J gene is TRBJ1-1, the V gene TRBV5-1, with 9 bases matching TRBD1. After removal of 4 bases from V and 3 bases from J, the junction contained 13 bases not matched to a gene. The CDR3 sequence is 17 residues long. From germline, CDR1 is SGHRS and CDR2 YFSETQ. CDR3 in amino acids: CASSRLGQGFGDTEAFF. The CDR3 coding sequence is TGCGCCAGCAGCCGCCTTGGACAGGGGTTTGGGGACACTGAAGCTTTCTTT. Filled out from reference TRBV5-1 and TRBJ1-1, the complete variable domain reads KAGVTQTPRYLIKTRGQQVTLSCSPISGHRSVSWYQQTPGQGLQFLFEYFSETQRNKGNFPGRFSGRQFSNSRSEMNVSTLELGDSALYLCASSRLGQGFGDTEAFFGQGTRLTVV.

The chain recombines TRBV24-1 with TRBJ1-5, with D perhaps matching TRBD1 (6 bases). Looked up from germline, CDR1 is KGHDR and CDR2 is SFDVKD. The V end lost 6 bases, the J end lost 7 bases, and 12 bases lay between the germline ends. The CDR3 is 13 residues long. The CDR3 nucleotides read TGTGCCACCAGTTCCCAGGGGAGGCAGCCCCAGCATTTT. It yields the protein CATSSQGRQPQHF.

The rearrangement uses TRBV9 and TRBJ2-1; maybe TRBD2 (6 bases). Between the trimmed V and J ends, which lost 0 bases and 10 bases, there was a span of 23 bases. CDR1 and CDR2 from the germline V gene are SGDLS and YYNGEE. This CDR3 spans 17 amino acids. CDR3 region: CASSVDPPQGIRGEQFF. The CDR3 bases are TGTGCCAGCAGCGTAGACCCCCCCCAGGGTATCCGGGGGGAGCAGTTCTTC.

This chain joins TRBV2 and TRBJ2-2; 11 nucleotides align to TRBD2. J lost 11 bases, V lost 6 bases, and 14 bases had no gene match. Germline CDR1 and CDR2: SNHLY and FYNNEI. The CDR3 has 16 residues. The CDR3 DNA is TGTGCCAGCAGGAAATCTAGCGGGGGGAGTCTTTTTGAGCTGTTTTTT. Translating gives CASRKSSGGSLFELFF.

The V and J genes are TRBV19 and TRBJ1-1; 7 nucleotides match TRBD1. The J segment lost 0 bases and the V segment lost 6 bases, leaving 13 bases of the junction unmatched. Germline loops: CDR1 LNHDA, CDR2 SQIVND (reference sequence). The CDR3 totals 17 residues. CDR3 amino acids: CASRGGRTRGMNTEAFF. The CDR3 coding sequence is TGTGCCAGTAGAGGGGGCAGGACTAGGGGCATGAACACTGAAGCTTTCTTT.

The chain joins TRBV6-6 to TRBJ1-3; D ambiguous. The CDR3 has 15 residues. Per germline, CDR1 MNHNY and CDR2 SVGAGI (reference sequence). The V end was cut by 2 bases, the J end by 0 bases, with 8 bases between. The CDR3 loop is CASSYPADSGNTIYF. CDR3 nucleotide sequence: TGTGCCAGCAGTTACCCCGCGGACTCTGGAAACACCATATATTTT.

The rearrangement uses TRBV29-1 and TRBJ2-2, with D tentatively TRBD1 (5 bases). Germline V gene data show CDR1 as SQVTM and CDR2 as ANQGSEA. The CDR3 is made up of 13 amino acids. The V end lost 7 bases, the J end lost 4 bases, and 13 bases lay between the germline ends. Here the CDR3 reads CSAGHRGTGELFF. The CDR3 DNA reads TGCAGCGCCGGACACCGTGGCACCGGGGAGCTGTTTTTT.